These 18 T cell receptor beta chains share one sample of origin, sequenced in a study of early T cells in non-severe SARS-CoV-2 infection. A single record per CDR3 protein comes from TCRdb applying MiXCR to the 5' RACE reads. The sample shows 83,000 or so distinct CDR3 sequences, roughly a tenth of them seen only once. The sample in question was whole blood, obtained at baseline. The origin of the receptors is an adult who was a healthcare worker with PCR-confirmed SARS-CoV-2 infection or an uninfected control (not recorded which).

This clonotype was counted only a few times. The chain joins TRBV28 to TRBJ2-4; 7 nucleotides line up with TRBD1. Trimming at V came to 5 bases and at J to 8 bases, leaving 9 bases not matched to a gene. Germline CDR1 and CDR2: MDHEN and SYDVKM. The CDR3 spans 14 residues. The CDR3, as DNA: TGTGCCAGCAGTCCACAACAGGGGATCGACATTCAGTACTTC. This translates into CASSPQQGIDIQYF.

This chain uses TRBV7-3 with TRBJ2-5, with D possibly being TRBD2 (6 bases). This CDR3 has 15 residues. Trimming cost V 2 bases and J 4 bases, with 14 bases left between them. Germline CDR1 is SGHTA and CDR2 is FQGTGA. CDR3 loop: CASSLGGKRSETQYF. CDR3 nucleotides: TGTGCCAGCAGCTTAGGGGGGAAGCGTTCAGAGACCCAGTACTTC.

This chain links TRBV7-9 with TRBJ2-7; no definite D call. Germline loops: CDR1 SEHNR, CDR2 FQNEAQ (reference sequence). Trimming shortened V by 7 bases and J by 3 bases, and 16 bases separated the two germline ends. The CDR3 length is 14 residues. For the CDR3, the DNA is TGTGCCAGCACTCCCTATGGCGCCAGCTACGAGCAGTACTTC. Its protein product is CASTPYGASYEQYF.

The chain carries TRBV7-2 and TRBJ2-7; the D is unclear. Deletions cut 3 bases from V and 6 bases from J, with 6 bases between. The CDR3 is 11 residues long. CDR1 SGHTA and CDR2 FQGNSA come from the germline V gene. CDR3 protein: CASSFLREQYF. The CDR3 DNA is TGTGCCAGCAGCTTCCTTCGCGAGCAGTACTTC.

The rearrangement joins TRBV10-3 to TRBJ2-5, with 11 bases aligning to TRBD2. CDR1 is ENHRY, CDR2 SYGVKD, per germline. V shed 4 bases, J shed 2 bases, and the junction held 3 bases outside the gene matches. The CDR3 is 15 amino acids. The CDR3 protein is CAISGLAGQQETQYF. The CDR3 nucleotides are TGTGCCATCAGTGGACTAGCGGGGCAACAAGAGACCCAGTACTTC.

This clonotype was seen at least ten times. The J gene is TRBJ2-3, the V gene TRBV25-1; TRBD2 is a possible D gene (5 bases). The V gene's germline CDR1 is MGHDK and CDR2 SYGVNS. V shed 8 bases and J shed 0 bases, with 9 bases lying between them. The CDR3 extends over 13 amino acids. The chain's CDR3 is CASYRTSTDTQYF. The CDR3 DNA reads TGTGCCAGCTATAGGACTAGCACAGATACGCAGTATTTT.

The chain joins TRBV5-1 to TRBJ2-1, with 13 nucleotides matching TRBD2. Looked up from germline, CDR1 is SGHRS and CDR2 is YFSETQ. Germline trimming cut 4 bases from V and 8 bases from J; bases unmatched to any gene: 6. The CDR3 runs 15 residues. CDR3 loop: CASSPWTSGSYEQFF. For the CDR3, the DNA is TGCGCCAGCAGCCCCTGGACTAGCGGGAGCTATGAGCAGTTCTTC. Combining the CDR3 with reference TRBV5-1 and TRBJ2-1 gives the whole variable domain KAGVTQTPRYLIKTRGQQVTLSCSPISGHRSVSWYQQTPGQGLQFLFEYFSETQRNKGNFPGRFSGRQFSNSRSEMNVSTLELGDSALYLCASSPWTSGSYEQFFGPGTRLTVL.

This clonotype was seen a few times. This chain joins TRBV6-1 and TRBJ1-6; D call uncertain. The V gene's germline CDR1 is MNHNS and CDR2 SASEGT. Trimming shortened V by 9 bases and J by 7 bases, and 16 bases separated the two germline ends. The CDR3 covers 14 residues. As DNA, the CDR3 is TGTGCCAGTCAGAAAGACGGTGGAAATTCACCCCTCCACTTT. Protein sequence: CASQKDGGNSPLHF.

There are many counts of this clonotype. The V gene is TRBV7-2, the J gene TRBJ2-1, with D maybe TRBD2 (6 bases). Looked up from germline, CDR1 is SGHTA and CDR2 is FQGNSA. The CDR3 consists of 15 residues. V lost 4 bases, J lost 16 bases, and 26 bases lay in between. The CDR3 DNA sequence: TGTGCCAGCAGCTGGAAATTCGGGCGGGACGTTCGGGCCTTCTTC. This translates into CASSWKFGRDVRAFF.

The sample holds a few counts of this clonotype. J is TRBJ2-3 and V is TRBV12-3 or TRBV12-4, with D hard to call. This CDR3 is built from 15 residues. Trimming cost V 5 bases and J 2 bases, with 14 bases left between them. The CDR3 loop reads CASSPFGGATDTQYF. The CDR3 DNA reads as TGTGCCAGCAGTCCTTTTGGCGGAGCCACAGATACGCAGTATTTT.

This clonotype came up a few times. The chain uses TRBV3-1 and TRBJ2-7, with D maybe TRBD2 (6 bases). The V end lost 0 bases, the J end lost 0 bases, and 9 bases lay between the germline ends. The CDR3 contains 15 residues. Germline loops: CDR1 LGHDT, CDR2 YNNKEL (reference sequence). In DNA form, the CDR3 reads TGTGCCAGCAGCCAAGATCGGGGGTACTCCTACGAGCAGTACTTC. It specifies CASSQDRGYSYEQYF.

This clonotype has only a few counts. J is TRBJ2-3 and V is TRBV4-1; 10 bases fit TRBD1. CDR1 and CDR2 from the germline V gene are MGHRA and YSYEKL. The CDR3 spans 14 residues. Unmatched junction bases numbered 1, after V lost 4 bases and J lost 3 bases. CDR3 in amino acids: CASSRGQGTDTQYF. The CDR3 nucleotides read TGCGCCAGCAGCCGGGGACAGGGGACAGATACGCAGTATTTT.

The sample holds a few counts of this clonotype. The genes are TRBV12-3 or TRBV12-4 and TRBJ1-1; no clear D gene. V was trimmed by 6 bases and J by 8 bases, leaving 16 bases between them. CDR3 length: 13 residues. The CDR3 region has the DNA TGTGCCAGCAGCCGAATCTCAGGAATAGAAGCTTTCTTT. Residues: CASSRISGIEAFF.

The rearrangement links TRBV25-1 to TRBJ2-6, with a tentative D call TRBD1 (7 bases). The length of the CDR3 is 16 residues. Germline CDR1 reads MGHDK; CDR2 reads SYGVNS. The V and J ends lost 8 bases and 2 bases respectively, with 16 bases between them. As DNA, the CDR3 is TGTGCCAGCTCTTCCAGGGGGGTTACTGGGGCCAACGTCCTGACTTTC. Protein sequence: CASSSRGVTGANVLTF.

This clonotype was seen at least ten times. The chain has TRBV28 and TRBJ1-4, with 10 bases aligning to TRBD1. Unmatched junction bases numbered 8, after V lost 5 bases and J lost 11 bases. The germline V gene has CDR1 MDHEN and CDR2 SYDVKM. This CDR3 has 14 amino acids. The CDR3 bases are TGTGCCAGCAGTCCCAGGGGACAGGGGCTGAAACTGTTTTTT. Amino acid sequence: CASSPRGQGLKLFF. The full variable domain, rest sourced from reference TRBV28 and TRBJ1-4, is DVKVTQSSRYLVKRTGEKVFLECVQDMDHENMFWYRQDPGLGLRLIYFSYDVKMKEKGDIPEGYSVSREKKERFSLILESASTNQTSMYLCASSPRGQGLKLFFGSGTQLSVL.

There are many counts of this clonotype. The chain has TRBV27 and TRBJ1-2; tentative D call: TRBD1 (6 bases). Trimming pared 7 bases from V and 4 bases from J, leaving 16 bases between. The germline V gene encodes CDR1 MNHEY and CDR2 SMNVEV (reference sequence). The length of the CDR3 is 14 residues. The CDR3 reads CASKGTFSGYGYTF. In nucleotides, the CDR3 is TGTGCCAGCAAGGGGACATTCTCGGGCTATGGCTACACCTTC.

V is TRBV4-1 and J is TRBJ2-1, with 9 nucleotides matching TRBD1. This CDR3 spans 17 amino acids. Trimming took 4 bases from V and 3 from J; bases not matched to a gene: 10. CDR1 is MGHRA and CDR2 is YSYEKL in the germline V gene. The CDR3 region has the DNA TGCGCCAGCAGCCCATTCCGGACAGGGGACCTCTACAATGAGCAGTTCTTC. This gives the protein CASSPFRTGDLYNEQFF.

This sequence joins TRBV20-1 and TRBJ2-4; D possibly corresponds to TRBD2 (7 bases). Germline CDR1 and CDR2: DFQATT and SNEGSKA (reference sequence). V was pared by 1 base and J by 0 bases, with 22 bases between. The CDR3 sequence is 19 residues long. The CDR3, as DNA: TGCAGTGCTAGAGTCGCGGGAGATAATTGGGGGCTAGCCAAAAACATTCAGTACTTC. Translation: CSARVAGDNWGLAKNIQYF.